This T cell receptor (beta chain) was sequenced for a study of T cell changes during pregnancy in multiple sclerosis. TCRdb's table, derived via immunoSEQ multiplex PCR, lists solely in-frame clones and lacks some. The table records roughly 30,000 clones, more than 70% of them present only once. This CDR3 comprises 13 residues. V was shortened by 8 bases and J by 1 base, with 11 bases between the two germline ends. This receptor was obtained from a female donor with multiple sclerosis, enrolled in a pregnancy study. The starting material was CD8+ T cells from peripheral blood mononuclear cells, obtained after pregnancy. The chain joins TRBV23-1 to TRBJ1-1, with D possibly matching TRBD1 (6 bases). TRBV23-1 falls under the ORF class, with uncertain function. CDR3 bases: TGCGCCAGCTCCCCGGGACAGAACACTGAAGCTTTCTTT. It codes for CASSPGQNTEAFF.